This T cell receptor beta chain derives from a study of T cell responses to AZD1222 COVID-19 vaccine. The protocol was immunoSEQ multiplex PCR, while the TCRdb copy is restricted to in-frame clones and leaves out a portion. The top ten hold under 3% of the sample, which has roughly 120,000 clones, about 85% seen once. Comments on this clone: The target antigen is unknown.

Study-level findings and limits: The study found Spike-specific TCR breadth and depth rose after two AZD1222 doses. Reports indicate that nearly half of spike-specific TCRs are directed at unmutated variant regions.

The source was peripheral blood, collected 28 days after the second AZD1222 dose. The source is an adult who received the AZD1222 COVID-19 vaccine.

CDR3 amino acids: CASGGGAESNEQFF. The CDR3 nucleotides are TGCGCCAGCGGCGGGGGGGCGGAAAGCAATGAGCAGTTCTTC. This sequence joins TRBV5-1 and TRBJ2-1; 9 positions agree with TRBD2. CDR3 size: 14 residues. Trimming removed 7 bases from V and 6 bases from J; junction bases left unmatched: 8. In germline, CDR1 is SGHRS, CDR2 YFSETQ.